The 25 T cell receptor beta chains presented below share a single source sample, sequenced in a study of graft-versus-host responses after intestinal transplantation. Antigens for these TCRs are unknown. Some clones are missing from TCRdb's copy, which holds only in-frame ones; the method was immunoSEQ multiplex PCR. Here the sample spans roughly 120,000 clones, just under 95% being singletons. The sample in question was unstimulated CD8+ T cells sorted from spleen or lymph node cells, obtained before intestinal transplant. The receptors derive from a human donor who received an intestinal transplant.

V is TRBV27 and J is TRBJ2-7, with D possibly being TRBD2 (6 bases). Germline assignment: CDR1 MNHEY and CDR2 SMNVEV (reference sequence). Trimming shortened V by 0 bases and J by 3 bases, and 12 bases separated the two germline ends. The CDR3 has 15 amino acids. The CDR3 region has the DNA TGTGCCAGCAGTTTATCGCCCGGTAGCGGCTACGAGCAGTACTTC. Translation gives CASSLSPGSGYEQYF.

The gene calls are TRBV5-4 and TRBJ2-4; 8 bases map to TRBD1. The V gene end was trimmed by 2 bases and the J gene end by 6 bases; junction bases not matched to a gene: 7. This CDR3 region has 15 residues. In germline, CDR1 is SGHNT, CDR2 YYREEE (reference sequence). The CDR3 DNA follows: TGTGCCAGCAGCTTATCCGGGACAGGAGGAAACATTCAGTACTTC. Translating it yields CASSLSGTGGNIQYF. The full variable domain, its missing parts supplied by reference TRBV5-4 and TRBJ2-4, is ETGVTQSPTHLIKTRGQQVTLRCSSQSGHNTVSWYQQALGQGPQFIFQYYREEENGRGNFPPRFSGLQFPNYSSELNVNALELDDSALYLCASSLSGTGGNIQYFGAGTRLSVL.

The chain employs TRBV4-2 and TRBJ2-7; D might be TRBD1 (5 bases). This CDR3 spans 16 amino acids. V dropped 5 bases and J dropped 1 base, with 18 bases sitting between them. Per germline, CDR1 LGHNA and CDR2 YNFKEQ. This CDR3 reads CASSLVARALSYEQYF. The CDR3 DNA reads TGTGCCAGCAGCTTGGTGGCCAGGGCCTTATCCTACGAGCAGTACTTC.

The chain recombines TRBV15 with TRBJ2-2, with D tentatively TRBD2 (6 bases). The CDR3 spans 14 residues. The germline V gene encodes CDR1 LNHNV and CDR2 YYDKDF (reference sequence). V was clipped by 0 bases and J by 5 bases, with 7 bases between them. DNA for the CDR3: TGTGCCACCAGCAGAGATCGGGGGACCGGGGAGCTGTTTTTT. It is translated as CATSRDRGTGELFF.

The CDR3 region has the DNA TGTGCCAGCAGCCGCGGGACTAACAATGAGCAGTTCTTC. It codes for CASSRGTNNEQFF. This chain links TRBV7-2 with TRBJ2-1; 7 positions agree with TRBD2. J lost 5 bases, V lost 5 bases, and 3 bases had no gene match. CDR3 size: 13 residues. Germline V gene sequence: CDR1 SGHTA, CDR2 FQGNSA.

The chain has TRBV5-1 and TRBJ2-5, with D tentatively TRBD1 (5 bases). CDR3 length: 11 amino acids. V was shortened by 4 bases and J by 5 bases, with 6 bases between the two germline ends. The germline V gene has CDR1 SGHRS and CDR2 YFSETQ. The CDR3 reads CASSKGETQYF. The CDR3 DNA follows: TGCGCCAGCAGCAAGGGGGAGACCCAGTACTTC. Looking up the rest from reference TRBV5-1 and TRBJ2-5 gives the full variable domain: KAGVTQTPRYLIKTRGQQVTLSCSPISGHRSVSWYQQTPGQGLQFLFEYFSETQRNKGNFPGRFSGRQFSNSRSEMNVSTLELGDSALYLCASSKGETQYFGPGTRLLVL.

This clone showed up just once. V usage is TRBV5-1 and J usage is TRBJ2-3, with 9 bases that match TRBD2. The V and J ends lost 1 base and 0 bases, in that order; junction bases with no gene match: 3. Germline V gene sequence: CDR1 SGHRS, CDR2 YFSETQ. The CDR3 sequence is 16 residues long. DNA for the CDR3: TGCGCCAGCAGCTTGAGTCTAGCGGGAAGCACAGATACGCAGTATTTT. Amino acids: CASSLSLAGSTDTQYF.

The chain is built from TRBV4-1 and TRBJ2-1, with D possibly TRBD2 on 6 matching bases. The CDR3 covers 18 residues. Germline V gene lookup returns CDR1 MGHRA and CDR2 YSYEKL. The V gene lost 2 bases and the J gene lost 4 bases, with 21 bases spanning the gap. CDR3 loop: CASSQSTTQAGLYNEQFF. Here the CDR3 DNA reads TGCGCCAGCAGCCAATCAACGACACAAGCGGGCCTATACAATGAGCAGTTCTTC.

The chain uses TRBV11-3 and TRBJ2-5; either TRBD1 or TRBD2 may fit D (7 bases each). Germline loops: CDR1 SGHNT, CDR2 YENEEA. Trimming stripped 2 bases from V and 4 bases from J, with 11 bases between. The CDR3 consists of 14 residues. The CDR3 region has the DNA TGTGCCAGCAGCTTACAGGGGGGGACAGAGACCCAGTACTTC. This encodes CASSLQGGTETQYF.

The genes are TRBV5-6 and TRBJ2-1, with D unresolved. Trimming cost V 0 bases and J 13 bases, with 8 bases left between them. This CDR3 is built from 11 residues. Per germline, CDR1 SGHDT and CDR2 YYEEEE. This CDR3 reads CASSLASSQFF. The CDR3 nucleotides read TGTGCCAGCAGCTTGGCTTCTAGTCAGTTCTTC. Drawing the rest from reference TRBV5-6 and TRBJ2-1, the complete variable domain is DAGVTQSPTHLIKTRGQQVTLRCSPKSGHDTVSWYQQALGQGPQFIFQYYEEEERQRGNFPDRFSGHQFPNYSSELNVNALLLGDSALYLCASSLASSQFFGPGTRLTVL.

The chain has TRBV7-6 and TRBJ2-7; 10 bases agree with TRBD1. The CDR3 is made up of 15 amino acids. Germline lookup yields CDR1 SGHVS and CDR2 FNYEAQ. Germline trimming cut 5 bases from V and 4 bases from J; bases unmatched to any gene: 8. The CDR3 bases are TGTGCCAGCAGCCCTCGGGACAGGGGTATGTACGAGCAGTACTTC. Protein: CASSPRDRGMYEQYF.

The genes are TRBV5-6 and TRBJ2-1, with 11 nucleotides matching TRBD2. J lost 2 bases, V lost 4 bases, and 11 bases had no gene match. The CDR3 is made up of 18 amino acids. Looked up from germline, CDR1 is SGHDT and CDR2 is YYEEEE. CDR3 protein: CASSPSVLAGGPYNEQFF. The CDR3 nucleotides read TGTGCCAGCAGCCCCTCGGTCCTAGCGGGAGGCCCCTACAATGAGCAGTTCTTC.

The chain links TRBV10-1 to TRBJ1-1; D is unresolved. V was pared by 3 bases and J by 6 bases, with 11 bases between. Germline V gene lookup returns CDR1 WNHNN and CDR2 SYGVQD (reference sequence). This CDR3 is 13 amino acids long. The CDR3 loop is CASSERDGSEAFF. DNA of the CDR3: TGCGCCAGCAGTGAAAGGGATGGTTCTGAAGCTTTCTTT.

The rearrangement uses TRBV7-9 and TRBJ1-1, with D perhaps TRBD1 (5 bases). The CDR3 is 16 amino acids. CDR1 is SEHNR, CDR2 FQNEAQ, per germline (reference sequence). V lost 5 bases, J lost 2 bases, and 18 bases lay in between. As DNA, the CDR3 is TGTGCCAGCAGCCCAACTTTAGGGGCCTCCAACACTGAAGCTTTCTTT. It is translated as CASSPTLGASNTEAFF.

J is TRBJ2-1 and V is TRBV27; no clear D gene. Trimming removed 5 bases from V and 8 bases from J, with 16 bases in between. Germline-derived CDR1 and CDR2 are MNHEY and SMNVEV (reference sequence). This CDR3 spans 14 amino acids. CDR3 residues: CASSAVPPPHEQFF. The CDR3 DNA is TGTGCCAGCAGTGCTGTCCCGCCTCCTCATGAGCAGTTCTTC.

This clone has only a few counts. V and J are TRBV4-1 and TRBJ1-2; the match to TRBD1 covers 8 bases. Unmatched junction bases numbered 7, after V lost 5 bases and J lost 8 bases. Germline CDR1 and CDR2: MGHRA and YSYEKL. The CDR3 loop spans 13 amino acids. In DNA form, the CDR3 reads TGCGCCAGCAGCGAGACAGGGGTAGGCGGCTACACCTTC. Translating gives CASSETGVGGYTF.

The chain recombines TRBV28 with TRBJ2-5, with 10 positions matching TRBD2. The germline V gene encodes CDR1 MDHEN and CDR2 SYDVKM. J was trimmed by 5 bases and V by 5 bases; bases with no gene match: 11. The CDR3 runs to 16 residues. The CDR3 bases are TGTGCCAGCAGTCCCCCGGGTAGCGGGAGGCGGGAGACCCAGTACTTC. Its protein product is CASSPPGSGRRETQYF.

This rearrangement joins TRBV6-5 to TRBJ2-3; D remains unclear. The V end lost 0 bases, the J end lost 6 bases, and 7 bases lay between the germline ends. The CDR3 loop spans 13 amino acids. Germline CDR1 and CDR2: MNHEY and SVGAGI. DNA of the CDR3: TGTGCCAGCAGTTACTCGACCGGGGATACGCAGTATTTT. The encoded protein is CASSYSTGDTQYF.

V usage is TRBV7-6 and J usage is TRBJ1-6, with a tentative D call TRBD1 (5 bases). CDR1 and CDR2 from the germline V gene are SGHVS and FNYEAQ. V was cut by 6 bases and J by 6 bases, with 12 bases left in between. CDR3 size: 14 residues. The CDR3 DNA sequence: TGTGCCAGCAGTACCAGGGAGGGTAATTCACCCCTCCACTTT. This gives the protein CASSTREGNSPLHF.

J is TRBJ2-3 and V is TRBV11-2; D is possibly TRBD2 (5 bases). This CDR3 spans 16 amino acids. Germline-derived CDR1 and CDR2 are SGHAT and FQNNGV. The V and J ends lost 2 bases and 4 bases respectively, with 16 bases between them. CDR3: CASSLYREAPADTQYF. The CDR3 coding sequence is TGTGCCAGCAGCTTATATCGGGAAGCCCCCGCAGATACGCAGTATTTT.

The chain carries TRBV19 and TRBJ2-1, with 8 bases fitting TRBD2. Germline V gene data show CDR1 as LNHDA and CDR2 as SQIVND (reference sequence). The trim removed 7 bases at V and 8 bases at J, leaving 13 bases unmatched. The CDR3 totals 15 residues. Here the CDR3 DNA reads TGTGCCAGTACCCAGGGGACGGGAGGGCCCGATGAGCAGTTCTTC. Protein: CASTQGTGGPDEQFF.

In its sample, this clone was seen a few times. The chain carries TRBV19 and TRBJ1-1, with a possible D match to TRBD1 (6 bases). CDR1 LNHDA and CDR2 SQIVND come from the germline V gene (reference sequence). The CDR3 has 14 amino acids. The germline V and J ends were trimmed by 8 bases and 5 bases, with 18 bases remaining between them. The chain's CDR3 is CASGVSGGPTEAFF. CDR3 nucleotide sequence: TGTGCCAGTGGGGTATCGGGGGGCCCTACTGAAGCTTTCTTT.

The chain joins TRBV19 to TRBJ2-1, with a tentative D call TRBD1 (6 bases). The CDR3 is made up of 15 amino acids. Between the trimmed V and J ends, which lost 1 base and 2 bases, there was a span of 9 bases. The germline V gene encodes CDR1 LNHDA and CDR2 SQIVND (reference sequence). The CDR3, as DNA: TGTGCCAGTAGTATAGGGGGACAACCCTACAATGAGCAGTTCTTC. This translates into CASSIGGQPYNEQFF.

The chain recombines TRBV15 with TRBJ1-2; TRBD1 agrees at 10 bases. The CDR3 runs 16 residues. The junction had 16 bases not matched to a gene; V was cut back by 4 bases and J by 11 bases. Germline CDR1 and CDR2: LNHNV and YYDKDF (reference sequence). CDR3 nucleotide sequence: TGTGCCACCAGCACGGCCCGGGACAGGGGACTTCAATGGTACACCTTC. This translates into CATSTARDRGLQWYTF.

This chain joins TRBV11-1 and TRBJ2-7, with no clear D. The V gene lost 4 bases and the J gene lost 3 bases, with 4 bases spanning the gap. CDR1 and CDR2 from the germline V gene are SGHAT and FQDESV (reference sequence). The CDR3 runs 11 residues. The CDR3 reads CASSSGYEQYF. The CDR3 coding sequence is TGTGCCAGCAGCTCCGGCTACGAGCAGTACTTC. Combining the CDR3 with reference TRBV11-1 and TRBJ2-7 gives the whole variable domain EAEVAQSPRYKITEKSQAVAFWCDPISGHATLYWYRQILGQGPELLVQFQDESVVDDSQLPKDRFSAERLKGVDSTLKIQPAELGDSAMYLCASSSGYEQYFGPGTRLTVT.